This TCR beta chain was identified during a study of regulatory T cells in long-lasting Graves disease. Study-wide results and caveats: Persistent disease preferred TRBV28, TRBJ1-2 and TRBJ2-5.

Researchers made TCR beta libraries by using iRepertoire HTBI primers and running Arm-PCR on CDR3 regions. MiXCR, run by TCRdb on the multiplex PCR reads, gives a single entry per CDR3 protein. The data show about 470,000 distinct CDR3 sequences, under 20% seen once. Time point here: newly diagnosed GD, antithyroid drugs for less than 3 months. Isolated PBMC RNA provided the starting material for the TCR library. The CDR3 runs to 13 residues. Germline V lookup: CDR1 SGHAT, CDR2 FQNNGV. The V end lost 1 base, the J end lost 5 bases, and 8 bases lay between the germline ends. This clonotype has ten or more counts. Its specificity is not known. These data are also associated with another study on T cells in Graves' hyperthyroidism and ophthalmopathy.

This specimen was peripheral blood mononuclear cells (PBMCs), taken at new diagnosis, from a patient treated with antithyroid drugs. The receptor comes from a man aged 40-50 years with Graves disease. The V and J genes are TRBV11-2 and TRBJ1-2; D not certain. CDR3 loop: CASSLVTEYGYTF. CDR3 in DNA: TGTGCCAGCAGCTTAGTGACGGAGTATGGCTACACCTTC.